This T cell receptor (beta chain) was identified during a study of T cell responses to AZD1222 COVID-19 vaccine. The wider study: Analyses pooled second doses at about 4 or about 12 weeks. Overall study findings and caveats: Targets within unmutated variant regions were reportedly found for nearly half of spike-specific TCRs.

V shed 7 bases and J 9 bases; nucleotides not matched to a gene: 7. CDR3 length: 13 residues. Germline V gene lookup returns CDR1 LNHDA and CDR2 SQIVND (reference sequence). Sequenced by immunoSEQ multiplex PCR; TCRdb stores in-frame clones only, minus some. The sample contains roughly 67,000 clones, approximately 80% of which appear only once. Of note for this clone: Its matching antigen is unknown.

V and J are TRBV19 and TRBJ2-1; 9 nucleotides agree with TRBD2. The sample here was peripheral blood, taken on day 0 of AZD1222 vaccination. The TCR sequence derives from an adult in good health. CDR3 coding DNA: TGTGCCAGTAACCCTAGCGGGGTTCCTGAGCAGTTCTTC. Translation gives CASNPSGVPEQFF.